This TCR beta chain was obtained from a study of shared clonotypes between healthy human individuals. Trimming cost V 4 bases and J 1 base; bases outside gene matches: 2. The CDR3 consists of 16 residues. Germline V gene lookup returns CDR1 SGHTA and CDR2 FQGNSA. This clone was seen only once. Memory CD4+ cells were the fraction left after CD45RA+ naive selection. Genomic DNA from each subset was divided evenly over several immunoSEQ plates. Profiling relied on immunoSEQ multiplex PCR, and the TCRdb table lists in-frame clones only, not all of them. This sample yields 2 million to 2.5 million clones, of which approximately 94% are seen a single time; 0.35% to 0.45% belongs to the top ten.

The chain has TRBV7-2 and TRBJ2-3; 13 bases line up with TRBD2. This sequence originates from a man younger than 30 in good health. Some clones in this sample may be carry-over from other donors' samples. Sequencing was done on a sample of naive CD4+ T cells from PBMCs. As for subset: CD45RA+ positively selected. CDR3 amino acids: CASSWTSGRGTDTQYF. As DNA, the CDR3 is TGTGCCAGCAGCTGGACTAGCGGGAGAGGCACAGATACGCAGTATTTT.